This passage covers 21 T cell receptor beta chains from one sample sequenced in a study of blood T cell repertoires in COVID-19. The protocol was immunoSEQ multiplex PCR, while the TCRdb copy is restricted to in-frame clones and leaves out a portion. The sample includes around 120,000 clones, 80% of them seen just once. The sample consisted of peripheral blood. The receptor set was obtained from a human donor in a cohort sampled during active COVID-19.

This clone was observed a single time. CDR3 sequence reads: CASSNREVGTEAFF. In DNA, the CDR3 is TGTGCCAGCAGTAACAGGGAAGTCGGCACTGAAGCTTTCTTT. The gene calls are TRBV27 and TRBJ1-1; D is perhaps TRBD1 (6 bases). The V end was cut by 5 bases, the J end by 4 bases, with 14 bases between. The CDR3 length is 14 residues. Germline-derived CDR1 and CDR2 are MNHEY and SMNVEV (reference sequence).

V and J are TRBV19 and TRBJ1-4; TRBD1 might be the D (6 bases). The CDR3 contains 14 residues. The V end was cut by 9 bases, the J end by 2 bases, with 13 bases between. CDR1 and CDR2 from the germline V gene are LNHDA and SQIVND (reference sequence). This CDR3 reads CASGRGYTNEKLFF. The CDR3 DNA reads as TGTGCCAGCGGAAGGGGGTATACTAATGAAAAACTGTTTTTT.

The J gene is TRBJ2-2, the V gene TRBV7-6, with TRBD1 as a possible D gene (5 bases). V dropped 5 bases and J dropped 2 bases, with 12 bases sitting between them. This CDR3 has 15 residues. Germline CDR1 and CDR2: SGHVS and FNYEAQ. In nucleotides, the CDR3 is TGTGCCAGCAGCATTTCTGACAGTAACACCGGGGAGCTGTTTTTT. This codes for CASSISDSNTGELFF. Based on the CDR3 plus reference TRBV7-6 and TRBJ2-2, the full variable domain is GAGVSQSPRYKVTKRGQDVALRCDPISGHVSLYWYRQALGQGPEFLTYFNYEAQQDKSGLPNDRFSAERPEGSISTLTIQRTEQRDSAMYRCASSISDSNTGELFFGEGSRLTVL.

The V gene is TRBV9, the J gene TRBJ2-5, with D possibly TRBD1 on 5 matching bases. The V end lost 3 bases, the J end lost 5 bases, and 17 bases lay between the germline ends. This CDR3 has 15 residues. The V gene's germline CDR1 is SGDLS and CDR2 YYNGEE. Written as DNA, the CDR3 is TGTGCCAGCAGCGCATACAGTGCTCAGGGTGAGACCCAGTACTTC. This codes for CASSAYSAQGETQYF.

The chain combines TRBV3-1 (or the pseudogene TRBV3-2) with TRBJ2-1; 13 bases map to TRBD2. Trimming removed 0 bases from V and 7 bases from J; junction bases left unmatched: 3. Germline V CDR1 and CDR2: LGHDT, YNNKEL (reference sequence). The CDR3 sequence is 16 residues long. The CDR3: CASSQDLLAGGNEQFF. The CDR3 region has the DNA TGTGCCAGCAGCCAAGATCTACTAGCGGGAGGGAATGAGCAGTTCTTC.

The chain carries TRBV5-1 and TRBJ1-6; 7 bases line up with TRBD1. The CDR3 is 16 amino acids. Trimming at V came to 0 bases and at J to 10 bases, leaving 10 bases not matched to a gene. Germline CDR1 is SGHRS and CDR2 is YFSETQ. CDR3 residues: CASSLEPTGEASPLHF. The CDR3 DNA sequence: TGCGCCAGCAGCTTGGAGCCCACAGGGGAGGCCTCACCCCTCCACTTT. Supplemented by reference TRBV5-1 and TRBJ1-6, the full variable domain reads KAGVTQTPRYLIKTRGQQVTLSCSPISGHRSVSWYQQTPGQGLQFLFEYFSETQRNKGNFPGRFSGRQFSNSRSEMNVSTLELGDSALYLCASSLEPTGEASPLHFGNGTRLTVT.

The V and J genes are TRBV7-2 and TRBJ1-4; 10 bases are shared with TRBD1. V was pared by 1 base and J by 7 bases, with 6 bases of the junction left unmatched. CDR1 is SGHTA, CDR2 FQGNSA, per germline. This CDR3 contains 16 residues. As DNA, the CDR3 is TGTGCCAGCAGCTTAGGGGGACAGGGGATAGGTGAAAAACTGTTTTTT. Amino acids: CASSLGGQGIGEKLFF.

The chain has TRBV5-1 and TRBJ2-1; tentative D call: TRBD2 (6 bases). Germline V gene sequence: CDR1 SGHRS, CDR2 YFSETQ. The CDR3 is made up of 16 amino acids. Trimming took off 1 base at V and 4 bases at J, with 15 bases between the two ends. CDR3 bases: TGCGCCAGCAGCTTGAATCCGGGACTCGATTACAATGAGCAGTTCTTC. This sequence encodes CASSLNPGLDYNEQFF.

This clone was detected a few times. The chain is built from TRBV5-6 and TRBJ2-7; 9 bases are shared with TRBD1. Trimming took 0 bases from V and 1 from J; bases not matched to a gene: 5. Looked up from germline, CDR1 is SGHDT and CDR2 is YYEEEE. This CDR3 comprises 16 residues. The CDR3 loop reads CASSLAAGTGSYEQYF. The CDR3 nucleotides are TGTGCCAGCAGCTTGGCCGCAGGGACAGGGTCCTACGAGCAGTACTTC.

The chain is built from TRBV27 and TRBJ2-1; tentative D call: TRBD1 (6 bases). The CDR3 sequence is 14 residues long. Germline V gene data show CDR1 as MNHEY and CDR2 as SMNVEV (reference sequence). Trimming removed 4 bases at V and 4 bases at J, with 11 bases between. The CDR3 region is CASSYPGQYNEQFF. The CDR3 DNA reads TGTGCCAGCAGTTACCCTGGACAGTACAATGAGCAGTTCTTC.

The gene calls are TRBV19 and TRBJ1-2, with a weak D call TRBD1 (5 bases). V was pared by 4 bases and J by 4 bases, with 7 bases between. CDR1 LNHDA and CDR2 SQIVND come from the germline V gene (reference sequence). This CDR3 has 12 residues. In nucleotides, the CDR3 is TGTGCCAGTAGTAGAGACAGCTATGGCTACACCTTC. As protein: CASSRDSYGYTF.

The chain employs TRBV5-1 and TRBJ2-1, with D perhaps matching TRBD2 (5 bases). V lost 3 bases and J lost 9, with 19 bases in between. Germline V gene lookup returns CDR1 SGHRS and CDR2 YFSETQ. This CDR3 contains 15 residues. In nucleotides, the CDR3 is TGCGCCAGCAGCTCCACCGGGGAGCCGCGCGGTGAGCAGTTCTTC. It specifies CASSSTGEPRGEQFF.

This clone turned up a few times. This chain connects TRBV3-1 (or the pseudogene TRBV3-2) to TRBJ2-2; 8 bases map to TRBD2. The J segment lost 0 bases and the V segment lost 4 bases, leaving 1 base of the junction unmatched. CDR1 is LGHDT, CDR2 YNNKEL, per germline (reference sequence). This CDR3 has 15 residues. The CDR3 DNA is TGTGCCAGCAGCCCGGGACTAGCGAACACCGGGGAGCTGTTTTTT. Protein sequence: CASSPGLANTGELFF.

The DNA of the CDR3 is TGTGCCAGTAGTGCGGACAGAGCCTATGGCTACACCTTC. Protein sequence: CASSADRAYGYTF. The rearrangement uses TRBV19 and TRBJ1-2; tentatively, D is TRBD1 (6 bases). CDR3 length equals 13 residues. V lost 5 bases to trimming and J lost 4 bases, with 11 bases between them. Germline CDR1 and CDR2: LNHDA and SQIVND (reference sequence).

The chain carries TRBV6-5 and TRBJ1-6; 8 positions agree with TRBD1. Germline CDR1 MNHEY, CDR2 SVGAGI. The junction had 6 bases not matched to a gene; V was cut back by 2 bases and J by 9 bases. The CDR3 consists of 15 residues. For the CDR3, the DNA is TGTGCCAGCAGTTACGACTACAGGGGGGGTTCACCCCTCCACTTT. Amino acids: CASSYDYRGGSPLHF.

The chain is built from TRBV28 and TRBJ2-3, with D maybe TRBD1 (6 bases). Germline loops: CDR1 MDHEN, CDR2 SYDVKM. V was clipped by 6 bases and J by 2 bases, with 12 bases between them. This CDR3 has 14 amino acids. DNA of the CDR3: TGTGCCAGCAGCTCCGACAGGTACACAGATACGCAGTATTTT. Encoded protein: CASSSDRYTDTQYF.

The chain uses TRBV28 and TRBJ2-6, with D possibly TRBD2 on 6 matching bases. This CDR3 contains 16 residues. Germline assignment: CDR1 MDHEN and CDR2 SYDVKM. Trimming shortened V by 8 bases and J by 0 bases, and 14 bases separated the two germline ends. This CDR3 is CASREGRSSGANVLTF. The CDR3 region has the DNA TGTGCCAGCCGTGAAGGGAGGAGCTCTGGGGCCAACGTCCTGACTTTC.

This rearrangement joins TRBV19 to TRBJ1-2; D ambiguous. The germline CDR1 and CDR2 sequences are LNHDA and SQIVND (reference sequence). The V end lost 4 bases, the J end lost 2 bases, and 14 bases lay between the germline ends. CDR3 length equals 15 residues. The CDR3 nucleotides are TGTGCCAGTAGTACCGGGTGGCCCAAGAACTATGGCTACACCTTC. This gives the protein CASSTGWPKNYGYTF.

The chain is built from TRBV27 and TRBJ2-7; 10 bases agree with TRBD2. The germline CDR1 and CDR2 sequences are MNHEY and SMNVEV (reference sequence). The trim removed 10 bases at V and 5 bases at J, leaving 11 bases unmatched. This CDR3 comprises 14 residues. In nucleotides, the CDR3 is TGTGCCACCCGGAGGAAAGCGGGGGGGGACGAGCAGTACTTC. Amino acid sequence: CATRRKAGGDEQYF.

The J gene is TRBJ2-3, the V gene TRBV19; D not certain. This CDR3 is built from 14 residues. CDR1 and CDR2 from the germline V gene are LNHDA and SQIVND (reference sequence). V was clipped by 5 bases and J by 4 bases, with 13 bases between them. CDR3 nucleotide sequence: TGTGCCAGTAGTCCCAGTCAGATGGCAGATACGCAGTATTTT. This translates into CASSPSQMADTQYF.

The CDR3 DNA sequence: TGTGCCAGCGGGACAGGGAATCAGCCCCAGCATTTT. Amino acids: CASGTGNQPQHF. The rearrangement uses TRBV6-5 and TRBJ1-5, with 9 bases aligning to TRBD1. V lost 8 bases to trimming and J lost 4 bases; unmatched junction nucleotides: 0. The CDR3 totals 12 residues. Germline lookup yields CDR1 MNHEY and CDR2 SVGAGI.